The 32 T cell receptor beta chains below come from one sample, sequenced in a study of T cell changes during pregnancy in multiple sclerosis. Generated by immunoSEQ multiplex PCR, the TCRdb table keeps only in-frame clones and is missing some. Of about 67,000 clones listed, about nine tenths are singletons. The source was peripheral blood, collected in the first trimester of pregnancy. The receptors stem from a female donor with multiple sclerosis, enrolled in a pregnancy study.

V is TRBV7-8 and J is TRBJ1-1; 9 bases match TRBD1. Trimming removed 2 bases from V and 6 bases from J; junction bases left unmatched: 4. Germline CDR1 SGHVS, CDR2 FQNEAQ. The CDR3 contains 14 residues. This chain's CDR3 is CASSLRQGVSEAFF. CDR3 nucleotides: TGTGCCAGCAGCTTAAGACAGGGGGTCTCTGAAGCTTTCTTT.

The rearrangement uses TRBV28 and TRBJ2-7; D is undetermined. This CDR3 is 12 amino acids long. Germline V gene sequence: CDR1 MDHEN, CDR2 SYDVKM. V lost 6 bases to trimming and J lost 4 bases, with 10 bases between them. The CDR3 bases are TGTGCCAGCAGGGTCTCAGGTTACGAGCAGTACTTC. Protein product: CASRVSGYEQYF.

CDR3 sequence reads: CASSRGVLGLSEELFF. The CDR3 DNA reads as TGCGCCAGCAGCCGTGGGGTCTTGGGACTTTCGGAGGAGCTGTTTTTT. The gene calls are TRBV4-1 and TRBJ2-2; maybe TRBD2 (6 bases). V lost 4 bases to trimming and J lost 10 bases, with 22 bases between them. The germline gives CDR1 MGHRA, CDR2 YSYEKL. This CDR3 has 16 amino acids.

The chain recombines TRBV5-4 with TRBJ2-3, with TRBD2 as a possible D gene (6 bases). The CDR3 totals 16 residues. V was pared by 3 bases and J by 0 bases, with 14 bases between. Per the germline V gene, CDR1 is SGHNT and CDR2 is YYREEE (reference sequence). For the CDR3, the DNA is TGTGCCAGCAGCTACAAGAGGGACTCTAGCACAGATACGCAGTATTTT. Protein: CASSYKRDSSTDTQYF.

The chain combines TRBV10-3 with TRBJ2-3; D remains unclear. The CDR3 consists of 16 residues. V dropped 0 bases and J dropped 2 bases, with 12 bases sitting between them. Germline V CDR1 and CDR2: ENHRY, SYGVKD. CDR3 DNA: TGTGCCATCAGTGAGTCGAAGGCGGCGGTCACAGATACGCAGTATTTT. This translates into CAISESKAAVTDTQYF.

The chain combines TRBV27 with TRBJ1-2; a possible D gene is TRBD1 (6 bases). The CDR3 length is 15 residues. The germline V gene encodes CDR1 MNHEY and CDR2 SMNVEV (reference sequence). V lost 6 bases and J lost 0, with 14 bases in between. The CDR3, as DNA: TGTGCCAGCAGCCCCTCCGGGACACCTAACTATGGCTACACCTTC. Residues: CASSPSGTPNYGYTF.

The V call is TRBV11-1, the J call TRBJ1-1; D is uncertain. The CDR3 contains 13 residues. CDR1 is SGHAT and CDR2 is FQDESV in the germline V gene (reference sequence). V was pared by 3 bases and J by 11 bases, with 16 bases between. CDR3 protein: CASSFAGLSLAFF. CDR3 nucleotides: TGTGCCAGCAGCTTTGCGGGGTTATCCCTGGCTTTCTTT. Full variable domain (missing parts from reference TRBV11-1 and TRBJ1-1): EAEVAQSPRYKITEKSQAVAFWCDPISGHATLYWYRQILGQGPELLVQFQDESVVDDSQLPKDRFSAERLKGVDSTLKIQPAELGDSAMYLCASSFAGLSLAFFGQGTRLTVV.

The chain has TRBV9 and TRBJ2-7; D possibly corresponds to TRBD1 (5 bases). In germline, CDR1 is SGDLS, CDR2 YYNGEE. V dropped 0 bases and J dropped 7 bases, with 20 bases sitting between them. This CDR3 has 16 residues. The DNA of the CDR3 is TGTGCCAGCAGCGTAGGCAGCAGGGCCCCCGTTGAAGAGCAGTACTTC. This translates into CASSVGSRAPVEEQYF.

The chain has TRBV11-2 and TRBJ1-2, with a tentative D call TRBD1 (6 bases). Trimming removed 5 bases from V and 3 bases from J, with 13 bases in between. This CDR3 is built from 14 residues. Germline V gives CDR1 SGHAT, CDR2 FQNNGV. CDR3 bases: TGTGCCAGCAGCCAAGATCAGGGGTACTATGGCTACACCTTC. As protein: CASSQDQGYYGYTF. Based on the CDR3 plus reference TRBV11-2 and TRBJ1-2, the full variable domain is EAGVAQSPRYKIIEKRQSVAFWCNPISGHATLYWYQQILGQGPKLLIQFQNNGVVDDSQLPKDRFSAERLKGVDSTLKIQPAKLEDSAVYLCASSQDQGYYGYTFGSGTRLTVV.

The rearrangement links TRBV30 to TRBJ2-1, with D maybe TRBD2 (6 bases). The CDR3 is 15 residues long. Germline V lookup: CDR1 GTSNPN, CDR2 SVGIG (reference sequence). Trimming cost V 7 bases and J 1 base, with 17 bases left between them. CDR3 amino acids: CASDGGGHSYNEQFF. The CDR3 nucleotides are TGTGCCTCTGACGGGGGAGGCCATTCCTACAATGAGCAGTTCTTC.

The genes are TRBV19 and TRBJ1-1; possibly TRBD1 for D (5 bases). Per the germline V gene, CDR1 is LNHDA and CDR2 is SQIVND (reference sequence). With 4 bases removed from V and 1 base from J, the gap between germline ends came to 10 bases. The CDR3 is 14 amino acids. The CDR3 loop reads CASSKDSGNTEAFF. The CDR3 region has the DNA TGTGCCAGTAGTAAAGACAGTGGGAACACTGAAGCTTTCTTT.

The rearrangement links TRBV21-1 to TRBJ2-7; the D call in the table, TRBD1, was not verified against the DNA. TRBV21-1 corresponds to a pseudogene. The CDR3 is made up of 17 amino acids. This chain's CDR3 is CASSKVEETGGTYEQYF. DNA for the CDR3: TGTGCCAGCAGCAAGGTAGAAGAGACAGGAGGAACCTACGAGCAGTACTTC.

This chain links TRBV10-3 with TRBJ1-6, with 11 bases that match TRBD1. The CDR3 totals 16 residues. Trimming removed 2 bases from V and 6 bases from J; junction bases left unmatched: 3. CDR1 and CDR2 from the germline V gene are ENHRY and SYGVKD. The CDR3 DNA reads TGTGCCATCAGTGAGGAGGGACAGGGGGGTAATTCACCCCTCCACTTT. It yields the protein CAISEEGQGGNSPLHF.

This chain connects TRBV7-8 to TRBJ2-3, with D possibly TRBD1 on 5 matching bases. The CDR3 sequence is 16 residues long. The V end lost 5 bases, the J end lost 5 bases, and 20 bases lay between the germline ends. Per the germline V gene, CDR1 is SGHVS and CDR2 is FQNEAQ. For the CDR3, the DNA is TGTGCCAGCAGCCTAGTGTGGGGCGAGCCCGGAGATACGCAGTATTTT. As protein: CASSLVWGEPGDTQYF.

CDR3 nucleotide sequence: TGTGCCTGGAGTGTGGAGGGGGCGTTCCATAATTCACCCCTCCACTTT. Translating gives CAWSVEGAFHNSPLHF. The V gene is TRBV30, the J gene TRBJ1-6, with TRBD1 matching over 7 bases. The CDR3 consists of 16 residues. The germline gives CDR1 GTSNPN, CDR2 SVGIG (reference sequence). Unmatched junction bases numbered 7, after V lost 0 bases and J lost 5 bases.

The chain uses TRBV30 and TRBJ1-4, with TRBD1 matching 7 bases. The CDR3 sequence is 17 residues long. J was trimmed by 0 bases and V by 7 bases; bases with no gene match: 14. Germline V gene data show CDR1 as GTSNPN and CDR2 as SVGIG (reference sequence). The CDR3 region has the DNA TGTGCCTTTTCACCTTCGACAGGGATTGCAACTAATGAAAAACTGTTTTTT. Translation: CAFSPSTGIATNEKLFF.

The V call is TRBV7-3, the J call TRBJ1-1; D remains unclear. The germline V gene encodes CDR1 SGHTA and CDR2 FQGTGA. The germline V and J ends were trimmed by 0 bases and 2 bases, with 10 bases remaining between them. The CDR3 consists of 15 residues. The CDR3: CASSLTRVTNTEAFF. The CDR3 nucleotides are TGTGCCAGCAGCTTAACGAGGGTTACAAACACTGAAGCTTTCTTT.

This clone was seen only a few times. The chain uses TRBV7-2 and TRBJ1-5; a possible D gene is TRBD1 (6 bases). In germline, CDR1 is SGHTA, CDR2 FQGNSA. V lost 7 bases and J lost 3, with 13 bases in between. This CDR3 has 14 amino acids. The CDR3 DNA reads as TGTGCCAGCACCCCAGACAGGTTCAATCAGCCCCAGCATTTT. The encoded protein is CASTPDRFNQPQHF.

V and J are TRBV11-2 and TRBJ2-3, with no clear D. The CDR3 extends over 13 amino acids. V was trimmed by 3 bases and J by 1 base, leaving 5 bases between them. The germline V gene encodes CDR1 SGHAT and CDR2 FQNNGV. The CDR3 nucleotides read TGTGCCAGCAGCTTTCCGGGCACAGATACGCAGTATTTT. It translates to CASSFPGTDTQYF.

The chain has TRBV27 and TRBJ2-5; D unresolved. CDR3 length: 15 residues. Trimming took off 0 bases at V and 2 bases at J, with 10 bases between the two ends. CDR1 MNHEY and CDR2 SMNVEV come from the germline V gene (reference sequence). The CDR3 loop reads CASSLSRIRQETQYF. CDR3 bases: TGTGCCAGCAGTTTATCCCGTATCCGTCAAGAGACCCAGTACTTC.

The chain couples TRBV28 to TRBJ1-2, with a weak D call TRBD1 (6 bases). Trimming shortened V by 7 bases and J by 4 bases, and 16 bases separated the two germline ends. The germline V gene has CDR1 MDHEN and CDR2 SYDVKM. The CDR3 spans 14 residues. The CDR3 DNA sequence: TGTGCCAGCACCGCCGCGGGGGCTGCCTATGGCTACACCTTC. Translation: CASTAAGAAYGYTF.

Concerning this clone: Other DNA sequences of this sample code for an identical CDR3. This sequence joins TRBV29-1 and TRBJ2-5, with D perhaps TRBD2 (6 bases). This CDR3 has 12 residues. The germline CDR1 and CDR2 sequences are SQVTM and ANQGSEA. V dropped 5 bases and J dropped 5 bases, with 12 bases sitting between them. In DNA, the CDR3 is TGCAGCGTTTGGGACTTCCAGGAGACCCAGTACTTC. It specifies CSVWDFQETQYF.

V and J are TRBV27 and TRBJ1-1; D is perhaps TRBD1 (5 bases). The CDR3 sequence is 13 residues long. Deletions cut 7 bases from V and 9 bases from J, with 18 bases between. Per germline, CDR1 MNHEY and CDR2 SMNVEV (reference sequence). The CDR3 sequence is CASKESGRGKAFF. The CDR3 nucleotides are TGTGCCAGCAAGGAGAGTGGAAGGGGAAAAGCTTTCTTT.

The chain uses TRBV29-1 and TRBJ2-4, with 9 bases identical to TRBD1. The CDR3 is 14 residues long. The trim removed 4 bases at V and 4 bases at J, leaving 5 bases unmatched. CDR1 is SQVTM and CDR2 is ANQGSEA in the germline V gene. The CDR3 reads CSVATGTGKNIQYF. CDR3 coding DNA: TGCAGCGTTGCGACCGGGACAGGGAAAAACATTCAGTACTTC.

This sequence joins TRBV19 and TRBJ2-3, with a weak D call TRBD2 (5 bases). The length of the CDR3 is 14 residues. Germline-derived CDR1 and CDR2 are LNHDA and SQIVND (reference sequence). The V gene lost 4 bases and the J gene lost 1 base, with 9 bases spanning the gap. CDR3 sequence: CASSKIGGTDTQYF. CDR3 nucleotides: TGTGCCAGTAGTAAAATCGGGGGCACAGATACGCAGTATTTT.

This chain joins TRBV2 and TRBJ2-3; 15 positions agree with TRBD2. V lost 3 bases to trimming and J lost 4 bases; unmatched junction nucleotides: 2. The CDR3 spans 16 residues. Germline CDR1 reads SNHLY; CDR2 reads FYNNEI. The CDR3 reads CASSDGLAGGADTQYF. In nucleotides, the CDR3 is TGTGCCAGCAGTGATGGACTAGCGGGAGGGGCAGATACGCAGTATTTT.

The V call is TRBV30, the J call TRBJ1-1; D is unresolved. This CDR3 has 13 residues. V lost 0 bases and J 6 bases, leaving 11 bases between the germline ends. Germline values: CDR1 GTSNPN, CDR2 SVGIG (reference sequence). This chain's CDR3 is CAWSVGVGPEAFF. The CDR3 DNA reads TGTGCCTGGAGTGTAGGAGTAGGTCCTGAAGCTTTCTTT.

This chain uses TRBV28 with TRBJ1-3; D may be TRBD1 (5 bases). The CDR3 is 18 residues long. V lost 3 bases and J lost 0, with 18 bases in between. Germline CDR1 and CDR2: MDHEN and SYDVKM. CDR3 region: CASSFPGGGANSGNTIYF. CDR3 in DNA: TGTGCCAGCAGTTTCCCTGGGGGAGGCGCTAACTCTGGAAACACCATATATTTT.

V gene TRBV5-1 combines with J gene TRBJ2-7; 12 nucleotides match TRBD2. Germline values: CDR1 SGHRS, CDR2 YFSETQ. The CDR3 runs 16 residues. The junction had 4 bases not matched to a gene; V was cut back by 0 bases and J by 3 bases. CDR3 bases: TGCGCCAGCAGCTTGGGGACTAGCGGGGTGGGCTACGAGCAGTACTTC. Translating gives CASSLGTSGVGYEQYF. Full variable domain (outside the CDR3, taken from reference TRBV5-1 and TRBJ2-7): KAGVTQTPRYLIKTRGQQVTLSCSPISGHRSVSWYQQTPGQGLQFLFEYFSETQRNKGNFPGRFSGRQFSNSRSEMNVSTLELGDSALYLCASSLGTSGVGYEQYFGPGTRLTVT.

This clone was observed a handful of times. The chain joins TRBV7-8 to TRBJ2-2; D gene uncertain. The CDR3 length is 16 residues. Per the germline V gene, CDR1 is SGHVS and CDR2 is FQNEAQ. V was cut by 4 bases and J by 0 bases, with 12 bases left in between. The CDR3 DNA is TGTGCCAGCAGCTCCCAACGACACCCGAACACCGGGGAGCTGTTTTTT. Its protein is CASSSQRHPNTGELFF.

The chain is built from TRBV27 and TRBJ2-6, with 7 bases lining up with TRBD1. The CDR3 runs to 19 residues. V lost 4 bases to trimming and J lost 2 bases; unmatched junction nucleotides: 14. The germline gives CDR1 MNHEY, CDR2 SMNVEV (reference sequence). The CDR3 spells CASSWLRTGRGTGANVLTF. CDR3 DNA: TGTGCCAGCAGTTGGTTGCGGACAGGCCGAGGGACTGGGGCCAACGTCCTGACTTTC.

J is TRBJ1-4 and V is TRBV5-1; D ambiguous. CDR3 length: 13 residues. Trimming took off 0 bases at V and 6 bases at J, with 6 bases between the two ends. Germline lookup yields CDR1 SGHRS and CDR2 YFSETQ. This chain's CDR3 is CASSLGQDEKLFF. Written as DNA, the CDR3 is TGCGCCAGCAGCTTGGGTCAGGATGAAAAACTGTTTTTT.